These 26 T cell receptor beta chains were sequenced from one sample in a study of cytomegalovirus exposure and HLA in healthy donors. Primers for the PCR totalled 60 Vbeta and 13 Jbeta. The assay was immunoSEQ multiplex PCR, and TCRdb's table has in-frame clones only and misses some. The sample includes around 180,000 clones, about 77% of them seen just once. Sequences were obtained from PBMCs. Receptors originate from a woman in her thirties in good health and CMV-seropositive.

The chain is built from TRBV27 and TRBJ1-2; maybe TRBD1 (6 bases). From germline, CDR1 is MNHEY and CDR2 SMNVEV (reference sequence). V was clipped by 5 bases and J by 8 bases, with 15 bases between them. There are 13 residues in the CDR3. The CDR3 sequence: CASSRTDRMGYTF. CDR3 nucleotides: TGTGCCAGCAGTCGTACAGACAGGATGGGCTACACCTTC.

The chain carries TRBV7-2 and TRBJ2-7; 10 nucleotides align to TRBD1. J lost 4 bases, V lost 5 bases, and 8 bases had no gene match. Germline V gene data show CDR1 as SGHTA and CDR2 as FQGNSA. The length of the CDR3 is 15 residues. The CDR3 nucleotides are TGTGCCAGCAGCGCAGACAGGGGGCTAAATTACGAGCAGTACTTC. Translating gives CASSADRGLNYEQYF.

This chain connects TRBV19 to TRBJ2-7, with D tentatively TRBD2 (6 bases). The CDR3 consists of 15 residues. V dropped 6 bases and J dropped 4 bases, with 19 bases sitting between them. From germline, CDR1 is LNHDA and CDR2 SQIVND (reference sequence). The CDR3 DNA follows: TGTGCCAGTAGGATTAGCGGATCGCCGGGGTACGAGCAGTACTTC. Protein sequence: CASRISGSPGYEQYF. The full variable domain, rest sourced from reference TRBV19 and TRBJ2-7, is DGGITQSPKYLFRKEGQNVTLSCEQNLNHDAMYWYRQDPGQGLRLIYYSQIVNDFQKGDIAEGYSVSREKKESFPLTVTSAQKNPTAFYLCASRISGSPGYEQYFGPGTRLTVT.

The chain links TRBV7-6 to TRBJ2-1; D is possibly TRBD2 (6 bases). The germline V gene has CDR1 SGHVS and CDR2 FNYEAQ. Trimming stripped 4 bases from V and 10 bases from J, with 11 bases between. The CDR3 contains 12 residues. The CDR3 region is CASSSGGLEQFF. CDR3 sequence (DNA): TGTGCCAGCAGCTCCGGAGGACTAGAGCAGTTCTTC.

This clone was detected a few times. J is TRBJ1-1 and V is TRBV10-1, with unresolved D. This CDR3 spans 14 amino acids. V dropped 4 bases and J dropped 4 bases, with 13 bases sitting between them. The germline gives CDR1 WNHNN, CDR2 SYGVQD (reference sequence). The CDR3 region is CASSGPGSGTEAFF. The CDR3 bases are TGCGCCAGCAGTGGCCCGGGTAGTGGCACTGAAGCTTTCTTT.

J is TRBJ2-7 and V is TRBV4-3; 7 nucleotides line up with TRBD1. Germline V gene data show CDR1 as LGHNA and CDR2 as YSLEER. This CDR3 spans 16 amino acids. The trim removed 0 bases at V and 6 bases at J, leaving 11 bases unmatched. The CDR3 nucleotides are TGCGCCAGCAGCCAAGATCTACAGGGGCTAAAGGGCGAGCAGTACTTC. It translates to CASSQDLQGLKGEQYF.

The J gene is TRBJ2-3, the V gene TRBV7-8; maybe TRBD1 (6 bases). Trimming removed 6 bases from V and 0 bases from J, with 19 bases in between. The CDR3 extends over 17 amino acids. Germline CDR1 and CDR2: SGHVS and FQNEAQ. The CDR3 sequence is CASSPDRDTTSTDTQYF. DNA for the CDR3: TGTGCCAGCAGTCCTGACCGGGACACCACTAGCACAGATACGCAGTATTTT.

The V call is TRBV7-9, the J call TRBJ1-2, with 9 bases lining up with TRBD1. The CDR3 sequence is 16 residues long. The germline V gene encodes CDR1 SEHNR and CDR2 FQNEAQ (reference sequence). V was pared by 5 bases and J by 6 bases, with 13 bases of the junction left unmatched. The chain's CDR3 is CASSSSYDRGTNGYTF. The CDR3 bases are TGTGCCAGCAGCAGTTCCTATGACAGGGGGACCAATGGCTACACCTTC. Together with reference TRBV7-9 and TRBJ1-2, the CDR3 gives the full variable domain: DTGVSQNPRHKITKRGQNVTFRCDPISEHNRLYWYRQTLGQGPEFLTYFQNEAQLEKSRLLSDRFSAERPKGSFSTLEIQRTEQGDSAMYLCASSSSYDRGTNGYTFGSGTRLTVV.

The chain carries TRBV13 and TRBJ1-2; 7 bases are a match to TRBD1. Trimming took 6 bases from V and 8 from J; bases not matched to a gene: 9. There are 13 residues in the CDR3. The germline gives CDR1 PRHDT, CDR2 FYEKMQ (reference sequence). The CDR3 is CASRLRGPGGYTF. For the CDR3, the DNA is TGTGCCAGCAGGTTGAGGGGGCCAGGCGGCTACACCTTC.

The chain has TRBV7-8 and TRBJ2-7, with D hard to call. In germline, CDR1 is SGHVS, CDR2 FQNEAQ. The CDR3 length is 15 residues. V was pared by 5 bases and J by 4 bases, with 18 bases between. CDR3 sequence reads: CASSVLLTLGYEQYF. CDR3 sequence (DNA): TGTGCCAGCAGCGTGCTCCTTACGCTCGGGTACGAGCAGTACTTC.

V usage is TRBV6-6 and J usage is TRBJ1-6; 9 nucleotides agree with TRBD1. Germline V gene sequence: CDR1 MNHNY, CDR2 SVGAGI (reference sequence). Germline trimming cut 5 bases from V and 10 bases from J; bases unmatched to any gene: 9. The CDR3 spans 15 residues. As DNA, the CDR3 is TGTGCCAGCAGTACCGGGACAGGGACGCTGTCACCCCTCCACTTT. The encoded protein is CASSTGTGTLSPLHF.

This chain connects TRBV5-1 to TRBJ2-3; possible D gene TRBD2, 6 bases. The V end lost 4 bases, the J end lost 3 bases, and 18 bases lay between the germline ends. CDR1 and CDR2 (germline): SGHRS, YFSETQ. The CDR3 length is 16 residues. The chain's CDR3 is CASSTDRSRGTDTQYF. The CDR3 DNA reads TGCGCCAGCAGCACTGACCGCTCCCGGGGGACAGATACGCAGTATTTT. Variable domain in full (rest from reference TRBV5-1 and TRBJ2-3): KAGVTQTPRYLIKTRGQQVTLSCSPISGHRSVSWYQQTPGQGLQFLFEYFSETQRNKGNFPGRFSGRQFSNSRSEMNVSTLELGDSALYLCASSTDRSRGTDTQYFGPGTRLTVL.

The chain recombines TRBV15 with TRBJ2-7; D is undetermined. Germline-derived CDR1 and CDR2 are LNHNV and YYDKDF (reference sequence). The length of the CDR3 is 12 residues. V lost 1 base and J 7 bases, leaving 8 bases between the germline ends. In DNA, the CDR3 is TGTGCCACCAGCAGAGCCTACGGGGAGCAGTACTTC. This encodes CATSRAYGEQYF.

The chain carries TRBV11-2 and TRBJ1-1, with 7 bases aligning to TRBD1. Germline CDR1 reads SGHAT; CDR2 reads FQNNGV. The CDR3 spans 15 residues. V shed 5 bases, J shed 0 bases, and the junction held 6 bases outside the gene matches. CDR3 nucleotide sequence: TGTGCCAGCAGCCGTACGGGACAGATGAACACTGAAGCTTTCTTT. It translates to CASSRTGQMNTEAFF.

V is TRBV27 and J is TRBJ1-1; D is undetermined. The CDR3 is made up of 12 amino acids. The germline V gene encodes CDR1 MNHEY and CDR2 SMNVEV (reference sequence). The germline V and J ends were trimmed by 6 bases and 1 base, with 6 bases remaining between them. This CDR3 reads CASRRANTEAFF. DNA for the CDR3: TGTGCCAGCAGGAGGGCGAACACTGAAGCTTTCTTT.

V usage is TRBV19 and J usage is TRBJ1-1; D is undetermined. Germline V gene lookup returns CDR1 LNHDA and CDR2 SQIVND (reference sequence). The CDR3 spans 12 residues. The DNA for the CDR3 is TGTGCTGTCCGGGGTGGGAACACTGAAGCTTTCTTT. Its translation is CAVRGGNTEAFF.

In this sample, this clone turned up a few times. This rearrangement joins TRBV4-3 to TRBJ2-5; tentative D call: TRBD2 (5 bases). Germline CDR1 is LGHNA and CDR2 is YSLEER. Trimming stripped 0 bases from V and 7 bases from J, with 18 bases between. This CDR3 region has 16 residues. The CDR3 sequence: CASSQDPRVEMWTQYF. Written as DNA, the CDR3 is TGCGCCAGCAGCCAAGACCCGAGGGTTGAGATGTGGACCCAGTACTTC.

The count of this clone is one. The gene calls are TRBV11-2 and TRBJ2-7, with TRBD1 identical over 7 bases. Looked up from germline, CDR1 is SGHAT and CDR2 is FQNNGV. V lost 5 bases and J lost 1; bases outside the gene matches: 8. The CDR3 runs to 15 residues. The CDR3 loop is CASSDPGGESYEQYF. The CDR3 DNA reads TGTGCCAGCAGCGACCCAGGGGGAGAATCCTACGAGCAGTACTTC. Full variable domain (rest looked up from reference TRBV11-2 and TRBJ2-7): EAGVAQSPRYKIIEKRQSVAFWCNPISGHATLYWYQQILGQGPKLLIQFQNNGVVDDSQLPKDRFSAERLKGVDSTLKIQPAKLEDSAVYLCASSDPGGESYEQYFGPGTRLTVT.

This clone appeared a few times. The chain has TRBV28 and TRBJ1-2; D is possibly TRBD1 (5 bases). Per the germline V gene, CDR1 is MDHEN and CDR2 is SYDVKM. V gave up 8 bases and J gave up 8 bases, with 24 bases separating them. The CDR3 length is 15 residues. CDR3 in amino acids: CASDQSGVQQGGYTF. The CDR3 DNA is TGTGCCAGCGACCAGTCGGGGGTCCAGCAAGGGGGCTACACCTTC.

The J gene is TRBJ2-5, the V gene TRBV4-2; TRBD2 aligns across 8 bases. The CDR3 runs to 17 residues. CDR1 and CDR2 from the germline V gene are LGHNA and YNFKEQ. V shed 0 bases, J shed 2 bases, and the junction held 8 bases outside the gene matches. In DNA, the CDR3 is TGTGCCAGCAGCCAAGATGTGGGACTAGACCAACAAGAGACCCAGTACTTC. It is translated as CASSQDVGLDQQETQYF.

The J gene is TRBJ2-7, the V gene TRBV28; weak D call: TRBD1 (5 bases). The CDR3 has 15 amino acids. Trimming left V 8 bases short and J 5 bases short, with 22 bases between. CDR1 and CDR2 (germline): MDHEN, SYDVKM. CDR3 coding DNA: TGTGCCAGCGAATGGTCAGGGCCCCACGGTAACGAGCAGTACTTC. Protein: CASEWSGPHGNEQYF. Filled out from reference TRBV28 and TRBJ2-7, the complete variable domain reads DVKVTQSSRYLVKRTGEKVFLECVQDMDHENMFWYRQDPGLGLRLIYFSYDVKMKEKGDIPEGYSVSREKKERFSLILESASTNQTSMYLCASEWSGPHGNEQYFGPGTRLTVT.

This chain links TRBV7-2 with TRBJ2-1; 8 bases agree with TRBD2. The junction had 6 bases not matched to a gene; V was cut back by 4 bases and J by 4 bases. Germline V lookup: CDR1 SGHTA, CDR2 FQGNSA. This CDR3 is built from 15 residues. The CDR3 region is CASSSASGPYNEQFF. The CDR3 DNA follows: TGTGCCAGCAGCTCCGCTAGCGGGCCGTACAATGAGCAGTTCTTC.

This clone has just one count. V gene TRBV27 combines with J gene TRBJ2-1; D ambiguous. The germline V gene encodes CDR1 MNHEY and CDR2 SMNVEV (reference sequence). The CDR3 contains 14 residues. The V end lost 7 bases, the J end lost 1 base, and 11 bases lay between the germline ends. The CDR3 DNA sequence: TGTGCCAGCACCACGGTATCTTCCTACAATGAGCAGTTCTTC. Translated: CASTTVSSYNEQFF.

V is TRBV12-5 and J is TRBJ2-5; no definite D call. Per the germline V gene, CDR1 is LGHNT and CDR2 is FRNRAP. This CDR3 has 13 amino acids. The germline V and J ends were trimmed by 7 bases and 1 base, with 10 bases remaining between them. CDR3 amino acids: CASATGFQETQYF. DNA of the CDR3: TGTGCTAGTGCTACGGGTTTCCAAGAGACCCAGTACTTC. Full variable domain (rest looked up from reference TRBV12-5 and TRBJ2-5): DARVTQTPRHKVTEMGQEVTMRCQPILGHNTVFWYRQTMMQGLELLAYFRNRAPLDDSGMPKDRFSAEMPDATLATLKIQPSEPRDSAVYFCASATGFQETQYFGPGTRLLVL.

The chain links TRBV9 to TRBJ1-6; D is perhaps TRBD1 (5 bases). Between the trimmed V and J ends, which lost 5 bases and 8 bases, there was a span of 14 bases. The CDR3 length is 14 residues. CDR1 is SGDLS and CDR2 is YYNGEE in the germline V gene. CDR3 region: CASSKRQLDSPLHF. DNA for the CDR3: TGTGCCAGCAGTAAGAGACAGTTAGATTCACCCCTCCACTTT. Full variable domain (rest looked up from reference TRBV9 and TRBJ1-6): DSGVTQTPKHLITATGQRVTLRCSPRSGDLSVYWYQQSLDQGLQFLIQYYNGEERAKGNILERFSAQQFPDLHSELNLSSLELGDSALYFCASSKRQLDSPLHFGNGTRLTVT.

The chain couples TRBV4-2 to TRBJ1-1; D gene unclear. The CDR3 runs 15 residues. Germline assignment: CDR1 LGHNA and CDR2 YNFKEQ. With 5 bases removed from V and 3 bases from J, the gap between germline ends came to 16 bases. CDR3 sequence reads: CASSTDHSGHTEAFF. CDR3 nucleotides: TGTGCCAGCAGCACAGACCATAGCGGGCACACTGAAGCTTTCTTT.